This TCR beta chain was retrieved from a study of cytomegalovirus exposure and HLA in healthy donors. Study results and caveats: Exclusion as indistinguishable affected some V segments, including TRBV6-2 and TRBV6-3. An apparent linkage of common viral pathogens to several of the most significant clusters emerged in a later analysis. Accounts indicate the classifier identified cytomegalovirus status with strong specificity and sensitivity.

Amplification used 60 Vbeta primers and 13 Jbeta primers. Only in-frame clones appear in the TCRdb table, and some are missing; sequencing was by immunoSEQ multiplex PCR. This sample has about 210,000 clones, with over 70% found just once. As regards this clone: Its antigen is still unknown.

CDR1 SGHRS and CDR2 YFSETQ come from the germline V gene. The CDR3 runs 13 residues. The V gene lost 1 base and the J gene lost 5 bases, with 7 bases spanning the gap. The chain combines TRBV5-1 with TRBJ2-1; D is unclear. This receptor was obtained from a man between 35 and 55 years old in good health and CMV-seropositive. Sequenced sample: PBMCs. The CDR3: CASSLITDNEQFF. CDR3 coding DNA: TGCGCCAGCAGCTTGATTACAGACAATGAGCAGTTCTTC.